The 18 T cell receptor beta chains below were found in one sample sequenced in a study of T cells in Graves' hyperthyroidism and ophthalmopathy. Using RNA transcripts as the source, TCR beta CDR3 regions were amplified. TCR CDR3 regions were first amplified by RT-PCR with HTBI primers. TCRdb analysed the multiplex PCR reads with MiXCR anew, one entry per CDR3 protein. The sample lists some 500,000 distinct CDR3 sequences, about an eighth occurring once. The specimen sequenced was blood. The origin of the receptors is a woman under 30 with Graves' hyperthyroidism.

As regards this clonotype: One base away lies a much larger clone, so this may be a sequencing read error. The gene calls are TRBV11-2 and TRBJ2-3; perhaps TRBD1 as D (6 bases). CDR1 is SGHAT, CDR2 FQNNGV, per germline. The CDR3 runs 16 residues. The CDR3 spells CASNLLGGTPTDTQYF. The CDR3 DNA follows: TGTGCCAGCAACTTATTAGGGGGTACCCCCACAGATACGCAGTATTTT.

This clonotype was found many times. The chain carries TRBV24-1 and TRBJ2-7; 7 bases align to TRBD1. The V gene end was trimmed by 7 bases and the J gene end by 3 bases; junction bases not matched to a gene: 11. Germline assignment: CDR1 KGHDR and CDR2 SFDVKD. The CDR3 contains 15 residues. The chain's CDR3 is CATSDTGEYNYEQYF. As DNA, the CDR3 is TGTGCCACCAGCGATACAGGGGAGTATAACTACGAGCAGTACTTC.

This clonotype was counted at least ten times. V is TRBV30 and J is TRBJ1-4, with D unclear. V lost 0 bases to trimming and J lost 8 bases, with 4 bases between them. Germline V lookup: CDR1 GTSNPN, CDR2 SVGIG (reference sequence). The CDR3 totals 11 residues. The CDR3 is CAWSVEEKLFF. CDR3 sequence (DNA): TGTGCCTGGAGTGTTGAAGAAAAACTGTTTTTT. Supplemented by reference TRBV30 and TRBJ1-4, the full variable domain reads SQTIHQWPATLVQPVGSPLSLECTVEGTSNPNLYWYRQAAGRGLQLLFYSVGIGQISSEVPQNLSASRPQDRQFILSSKKLLLSDSGFYLCAWSVEEKLFFGSGTQLSVL.

This clonotype was counted many times. The chain combines TRBV30 with TRBJ2-5; TRBD2 aligns across 13 bases. The V gene's germline CDR1 is GTSNPN and CDR2 SVGIG (reference sequence). Losses at the gene ends were 4 bases for V and 7 bases for J; bases not matched to a gene: 12. The CDR3 has 16 residues. CDR3 region: CAWTKTGTSGMGTQYF. DNA of the CDR3: TGTGCCTGGACCAAAACCGGGACTAGCGGGATGGGGACCCAGTACTTC.

The table lists this clonotype with a few counts. DNA of the CDR3: TGTGCCAGCAGCACCTGGACAGGTGAAGCTTTCTTT. Amino acids: CASSTWTGEAFF. The rearrangement uses TRBV5-5 and TRBJ1-1; 7 bases map to TRBD1. The germline gives CDR1 SGHKS, CDR2 YYEKEE (reference sequence). V lost 4 bases, J lost 7 bases, and 4 bases stayed unmatched. There are 12 residues in the CDR3.

This clonotype appeared a few times. The J gene is TRBJ2-1, the V gene TRBV5-1; 11 positions match TRBD2. The ends lost 4 bases at V and 7 bases at J; junction bases unmatched: 7. This CDR3 has 15 amino acids. Germline loops: CDR1 SGHRS, CDR2 YFSETQ. The CDR3 loop is CASSQTSGKENEQFF. The CDR3, as DNA: TGCGCCAGCAGCCAGACTAGCGGGAAGGAGAATGAGCAGTTCTTC.

The V and J genes are TRBV5-1 and TRBJ1-1, with D unresolved. From germline, CDR1 is SGHRS and CDR2 YFSETQ. The CDR3 consists of 13 residues. Deletions cut 4 bases from V and 6 bases from J, with 13 bases between. The CDR3 nucleotides are TGCGCCAGCAGCATGGGTCTTACCGCTGAAGCTTTCTTT. Protein sequence: CASSMGLTAEAFF.

The table lists this clonotype with many counts. The rearrangement joins TRBV4-1 to TRBJ1-2; TRBD1 matches 9 bases. The germline V gene has CDR1 MGHRA and CDR2 YSYEKL. This CDR3 spans 15 amino acids. J gave up 4 bases and V 5 bases, and 8 bases lay outside the gene matches. CDR3 loop: CASSTETGGVYGYTF. In DNA, the CDR3 is TGCGCCAGCAGCACCGAGACAGGGGGGGTCTATGGCTACACCTTC.

Ten or more counts support this clonotype. The chain links TRBV20-1 to TRBJ2-1, with D perhaps matching TRBD2 (6 bases). This CDR3 has 13 amino acids. With 5 bases removed from V and 12 bases from J, the gap between germline ends came to 20 bases. The germline V gene has CDR1 DFQATT and CDR2 SNEGSKA (reference sequence). The CDR3 is CSAFGRGARGQFF. In nucleotides, the CDR3 is TGCAGTGCTTTCGGGAGAGGTGCCCGTGGGCAGTTCTTC.

There are many counts of this clonotype. The V gene is TRBV24-1, the J gene TRBJ2-5; 9 positions agree with TRBD1. V shed 5 bases, J shed 5 bases, and the junction held 8 bases outside the gene matches. CDR3 length equals 15 residues. The germline CDR1 and CDR2 sequences are KGHDR and SFDVKD. The CDR3 here is CATSGDRVLRETQYF. CDR3 DNA sequence: TGTGCCACCAGTGGGGACAGGGTACTCCGGGAGACCCAGTACTTC.

In the case of this clonotype: Possible read error: a much larger clone is one base away. The chain recombines TRBV11-3 with TRBJ2-3; 10 positions agree with TRBD2. Germline CDR1 is SGHNT and CDR2 is YENEEA. The CDR3 length is 15 residues. This chain's CDR3 is CVSSPRTSGISTQYF. As DNA, the CDR3 is TGTGTCAGCAGCCCCAGGACTAGCGGAATCAGTACGCAGTATTTT.

Many counts were recorded for this clonotype. CDR3 in DNA: TGTGCTAGTGGTTTTATTGACGGTTTTAGCACAGATACGCAGTATTTT. Residues: CASGFIDGFSTDTQYF. This rearrangement joins TRBV12-5 to TRBJ2-3; the D is unclear. The CDR3 is 16 amino acids. The V end lost 3 bases, the J end lost 0 bases, and 13 bases lay between the germline ends. Germline V gene lookup returns CDR1 LGHNT and CDR2 FRNRAP.

This clonotype was counted between two and nine times. The J gene is TRBJ2-1, the V gene TRBV24-1; tentatively, D is TRBD2 (5 bases). Trimming stripped 7 bases from V and 10 bases from J, with 16 bases between. The CDR3 length is 13 residues. The germline V gene encodes CDR1 KGHDR and CDR2 SFDVKD. The CDR3 bases are TGTGCCACCAGCGGTCGCTCAGAGCGGGAGCAGTTCTTC. It is translated as CATSGRSEREQFF.

The chain employs TRBV28 and TRBJ2-1, with 7 bases matching TRBD2. The CDR3 extends over 14 amino acids. The trim removed 3 bases at V and 8 bases at J, leaving 7 bases unmatched. Per germline, CDR1 MDHEN and CDR2 SYDVKM. Written as DNA, the CDR3 is TGTGCCAGCAGTTTTGCGGGAGCGGGTGATGAGCAGTTCTTC. Residues: CASSFAGAGDEQFF.

This clonotype was picked up many times. The chain employs TRBV30 and TRBJ1-4, with D hard to call. Trimming left V 3 bases short and J 11 bases short, with 22 bases between. In germline, CDR1 is GTSNPN, CDR2 SVGIG (reference sequence). The CDR3 runs 15 residues. The CDR3 DNA reads TGTGCCTGGAGACATCCCGGTGTAGACTCTGCGAAACTGTTTTTT. This translates into CAWRHPGVDSAKLFF.

The chain recombines TRBV20-1 with TRBJ1-1, with no clear D. CDR1 is DFQATT and CDR2 is SNEGSKA in the germline V gene (reference sequence). Trimming pared 6 bases from V and 7 bases from J, leaving 9 bases between. CDR3 length equals 10 residues. The CDR3 spells CSASDNEAFF. Written as DNA, the CDR3 is TGCAGTGCCTCCGACAATGAAGCTTTCTTT.

This clonotype was detected ten times or more. This rearrangement joins TRBV30 to TRBJ1-6, with 9 bases lining up with TRBD1. V lost 3 bases, J lost 8 bases, and 5 bases stayed unmatched. CDR3 length equals 14 residues. CDR1 and CDR2 (germline): GTSNPN, SVGIG (reference sequence). The CDR3 loop is CAWSRTGGYSPLHF. The DNA for the CDR3 is TGTGCCTGGAGCCGAACAGGGGGCTATTCACCCCTCCACTTT.

The sample holds one count of this clonotype. A single base separates this from a much larger clone, so it may be a read error. The chain is built from TRBV6-1 and TRBJ1-5, with D possibly being TRBD1 (5 bases). V lost 9 bases, J lost 5 bases, and 14 bases lay in between. The CDR3 spans 13 residues. Germline CDR1 is MNHNS and CDR2 is SASEGT. Written as DNA, the CDR3 is TGTGCCAGGGGAAGGGACGGCGATCAGCCCCAGCATTTT. Translating it yields CARGRDGDQPQHF.